This T cell receptor beta chain was captured in a study of Ad26.COV2.S vaccination and SARS-CoV-2 variants. V gave up 1 base and J gave up 2 bases; unmatched junction bases: 8. This CDR3 contains 16 residues. Germline V gene lookup returns CDR1 PRHDT and CDR2 FYEKMQ (reference sequence). Here immunoSEQ multiplex PCR was the method, and the copy in TCRdb shows in-frame clones only, minus some. The sample includes under 150,000 clones, 75% to 90% of them seen just once. Sample: peripheral blood, taken after recovery from COVID-19. The chain recombines TRBV13 with TRBJ2-7, with 7 bases lining up with TRBD1. The TCR sequence derives from a human donor who had recovered from COVID-19. CDR3 region: CASSLARGQPPYEQYF. Here the CDR3 DNA reads TGTGCCAGCAGCTTAGCCCGGGGACAGCCACCCTACGAGCAGTACTTC.